This is a list of T cell receptor beta chains from one sample in a study of blood T cell repertoires in COVID-19. Sequenced by immunoSEQ multiplex PCR; TCRdb stores in-frame clones only, minus some. The data show 110,000 to 150,000 clones, around 80% seen once. The sequencing input was PBMCs or T cells enriched from blood (not recorded which). The receptors shown here come from a woman between 18 and 30 years old who had been exposed to COVID-19. Each CDR3 is given with its conserved first and last residue. The D gene is left open where the match is weak. Clone size is shown for a subset of rows, as once, few, many or a class of expanded clone.

J	D	V	size	length	DNA	CDR3
TRBJ2-5	TRBD2	TRBV3-1/TRBV3-2	-	18	TGTGCCAGCAGCCTAACCGGGACTAGCGCCCAATACCAAGAGACCCAGTACTTC	CASSLTGTSAQYQETQYF
TRBJ2-2	TRBD1	TRBV13	-	14	TGTGCCAGCAGCCCCGGGACAGGGACCGGGGAGCTGTTTTTT	CASSPGTGTGELFF
TRBJ1-4	-	TRBV2	-	15	TGTGCCAGCAATCGAGACAGTGCAACTAATGAAAAACTGTTTTTT	CASNRDSATNEKLFF
TRBJ1-2	TRBD1	TRBV30	-	18	TGTGCCTGGAGCGGGGGTGGGACAGGGGGCGCATTCAACTATGGCTACACCTTC	CAWSGGGTGGAFNYGYTF
TRBJ2-2	-	TRBV2	-	14	TGTGCCAGCAGGGGCAGGGCGAACACCGGGGAGCTGTTTTTT	CASRGRANTGELFF
TRBJ2-1	TRBD2	TRBV11-2	-	14	TGTGCCAGCAGCCCAGGGACTAGCGGGAGTTTTAAGTTCTTC	CASSPGTSGSFKFF
TRBJ2-1	TRBD2	TRBV4-1	-	16	TGCGCCAGCAGCCATACCAGCGGGAGGAAGAACTATGAGCAGTTCTTC	CASSHTSGRKNYEQFF
TRBJ2-2	-	TRBV6-5	few	15	TGTGCCAGCACCCGACTAGTTTCGTACACCGGGGAGCTGTTTTTT	CASTRLVSYTGELFF
TRBJ1-2	TRBD1	TRBV7-9	-	14	TGTGCCAGCAGCCTAGGGACAGGGCGAAGCGGCTACACCTTC	CASSLGTGRSGYTF
TRBJ1-5	TRBD1	TRBV19	-	16	TGTGCCAGTAGTATAGAAGGAGGGGGCAACAATCAGCCCCAGCATTTT	CASSIEGGGNNQPQHF
TRBJ2-7	TRBD2	TRBV2	-	12	TGTGCCAGCATGGCGGGAGACTACGAGCAGTACTTC	CASMAGDYEQYF
TRBJ2-2	TRBD2	TRBV9	-	16	TGTGCCAGCAGCGGAGGACTAGCGGGAGTGGTCGGGGAGCTGTTTTTT	CASSGGLAGVVGELFF
TRBJ2-1	TRBD2	TRBV10-3	once	17	TGTGCCATCAGTGTTGGACTAGCGGGAGGGCGGCGCAATGAGCAGTTCTTC	CAISVGLAGGRRNEQFF
TRBJ1-2	TRBD1	TRBV29-1	-	12	TGCAGCGTAACTCAGACAGGGTATGGCTACACCTTC	CSVTQTGYGYTF
TRBJ2-1	-	TRBV15	-	11	TGTGCCACCAGCAGAGCTAGCGTTAAGTTCTTC	CATSRASVKFF
TRBJ1-2	-	TRBV6-2/TRBV6-3	-	13	TGTGCCAGCAGTTACGACAGTAACTATGGCTACACCTTC	CASSYDSNYGYTF
TRBJ1-1	-	TRBV27	few	13	TGTGCCAGCAGTTTCCGGGTTGTCACTGAAGCTTTCTTT	CASSFRVVTEAFF
TRBJ1-3	-	TRBV5-4	once	16	TGTGCCAGCAGCTTGGGACCGGGGAACTCTGGAAACACCATATATTTT	CASSLGPGNSGNTIYF
TRBJ1-6	-	TRBV14	-	19	TGTGCCAGCAGCCGGTCCGACAGAGCCCATTACTCCTATAATTCACCCCTCCACTTT	CASSRSDRAHYSYNSPLHF
TRBJ2-5	-	TRBV18	-	14	TGTGCCAGCTCACCACCTAACAGGGATGGGACCCAGTACTTC	CASSPPNRDGTQYF
TRBJ2-3	TRBD2	TRBV4-1	-	17	TGCGCCAGCAGTCCCGGGACTAGCGGGAGGCAGGCAGATACGCAGTATTTT	CASSPGTSGRQADTQYF
TRBJ2-1	-	TRBV7-3	few	18	TGTGCCAGCAGCTTATCTTCTAGCCCGACCAGCTCCTACAATGAGCAGTTCTTC	CASSLSSSPTSSYNEQFF
TRBJ2-3	-	TRBV11-1	once	16	TGTGCCAGCAGCTTAGTGCACGGGGGATACACAGATACGCAGTATTTT	CASSLVHGGYTDTQYF
TRBJ2-7	TRBD1	TRBV30	-	15	TGTGCCTGGACCCAAGCGGGGACAGGGGTCTACGAGCAGTACTTC	CAWTQAGTGVYEQYF
TRBJ2-7	TRBD1	TRBV6-4	-	13	TGTGCCAGCAGTGACTCGTTAGGGGGCGCGCAGTACTTC	CASSDSLGGAQYF
TRBJ2-7	TRBD1	TRBV2	-	15	TGTGCCAGCAGCGGAACAGGGGTTCGTTGGGACGAGCAGTACTTC	CASSGTGVRWDEQYF
TRBJ2-7	TRBD2	TRBV2	-	15	TGTGCCAGCAACAGACTAGCGGGAGGGTCCTACGAGCAGTACTTC	CASNRLAGGSYEQYF
TRBJ1-4	-	TRBV18	-	15	TGTGCCAGCTCAATCGCCGGGACAAAGGGGGAAAAACTGTTTTTT	CASSIAGTKGEKLFF
TRBJ1-6	-	TRBV10-1	-	18	TGCGCCAGCAGTGAGCCGAATTATAGGAGCTCCTATAATTCACCCCTCCACTTT	CASSEPNYRSSYNSPLHF
TRBJ1-4	-	TRBV5-6	-	16	TGTGCCAGCAGCTTGGATGGGGCAGGAGATTTCGAAAAACTGTTTTTT	CASSLDGAGDFEKLFF
TRBJ1-5	-	TRBV7-9	-	14	TGTGCCAGCAGCTTATCGGGGGGCGAGGAGCCCCAGCATTTT	CASSLSGGEEPQHF